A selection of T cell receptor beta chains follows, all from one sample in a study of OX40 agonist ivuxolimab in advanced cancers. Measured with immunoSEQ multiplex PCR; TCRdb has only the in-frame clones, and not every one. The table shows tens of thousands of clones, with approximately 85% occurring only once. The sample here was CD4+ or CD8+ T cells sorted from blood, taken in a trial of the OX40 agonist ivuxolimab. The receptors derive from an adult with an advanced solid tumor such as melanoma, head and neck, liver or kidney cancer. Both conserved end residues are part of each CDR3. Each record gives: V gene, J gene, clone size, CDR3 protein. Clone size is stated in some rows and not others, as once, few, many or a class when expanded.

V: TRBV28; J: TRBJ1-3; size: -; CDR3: CASSETTGAYSGNTIYF
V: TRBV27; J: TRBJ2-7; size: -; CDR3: CASSSYGYEQYF
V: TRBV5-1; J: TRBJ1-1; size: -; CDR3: CASSLLGGGNVGEAFF
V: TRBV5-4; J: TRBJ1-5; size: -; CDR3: CASSLEQSQPQHF
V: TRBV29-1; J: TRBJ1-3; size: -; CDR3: CSAGPGLGNTIYF
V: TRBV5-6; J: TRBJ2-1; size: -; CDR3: CASSTILAASSYNEQFF
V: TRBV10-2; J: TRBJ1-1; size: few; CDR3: CASSEMTGTEAFF
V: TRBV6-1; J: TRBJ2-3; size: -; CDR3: CASSEAAGGLRSTDTQYF
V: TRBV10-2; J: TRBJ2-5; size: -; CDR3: CASRREETQYF
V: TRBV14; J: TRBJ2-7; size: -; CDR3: CASSQATSSYEQYF
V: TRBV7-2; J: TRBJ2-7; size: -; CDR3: CASSLDRGGYEQYF
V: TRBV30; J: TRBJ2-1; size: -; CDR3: CAWRRSSGGNEQFF
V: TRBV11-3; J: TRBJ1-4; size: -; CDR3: CASSPDRADNEKLFF
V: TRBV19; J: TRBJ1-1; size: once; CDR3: CASSTPGGRTEAFF
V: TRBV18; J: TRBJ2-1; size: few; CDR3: CASSLEGNEQFF
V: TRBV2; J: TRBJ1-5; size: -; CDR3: CASSEGGQGSQPQHF
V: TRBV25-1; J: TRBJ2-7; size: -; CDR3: CASSDPGESPYEQYF
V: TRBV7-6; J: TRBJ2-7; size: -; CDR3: CASSLGPSGPVSYEQYF
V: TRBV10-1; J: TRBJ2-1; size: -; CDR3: CASSPLGGRNEQFF
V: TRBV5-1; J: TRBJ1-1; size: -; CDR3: CASSRVRDTEAFF
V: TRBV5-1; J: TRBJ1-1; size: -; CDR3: CASSLDPVRALNTEAFF
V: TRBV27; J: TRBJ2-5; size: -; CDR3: CASSLWTTGGRETQYF
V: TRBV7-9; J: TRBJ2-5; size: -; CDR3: CASDRQETQYF
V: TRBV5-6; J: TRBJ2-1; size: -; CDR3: CASSLRNNEQFF
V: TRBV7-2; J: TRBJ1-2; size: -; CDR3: CASSFAQGNGYTF
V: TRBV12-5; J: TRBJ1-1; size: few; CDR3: CASGPRGENTEAFF
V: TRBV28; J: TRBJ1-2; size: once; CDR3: CASSLGDSGGYTF
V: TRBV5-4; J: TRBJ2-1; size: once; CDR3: CASNKPPGGDEQFF
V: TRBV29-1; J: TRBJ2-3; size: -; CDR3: CSVVRGMDTQYF
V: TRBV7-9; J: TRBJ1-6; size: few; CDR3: CASSLGTGSPLHF
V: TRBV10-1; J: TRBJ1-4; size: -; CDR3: CASVGQAATNEKLFF
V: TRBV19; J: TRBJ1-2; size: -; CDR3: CASSVDRGRDYGYTF
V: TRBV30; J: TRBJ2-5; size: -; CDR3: CAWSPGTGLETQYF
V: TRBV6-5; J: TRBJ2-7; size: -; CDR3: CASSGGGYEQYF
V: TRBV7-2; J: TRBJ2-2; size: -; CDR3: CASSLAFPAREGGLNTGELFF
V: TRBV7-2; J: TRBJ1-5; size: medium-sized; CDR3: CASSQGGFGQPQHF
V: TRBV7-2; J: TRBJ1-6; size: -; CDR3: CASSLGVRNSPLHF
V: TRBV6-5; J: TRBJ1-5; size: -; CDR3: CASSYGRDRDDQPQHF
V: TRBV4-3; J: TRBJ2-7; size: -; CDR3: CASSQAFGIGAYEQYF
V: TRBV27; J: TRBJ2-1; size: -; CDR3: CASSWTGGFHNEQFF
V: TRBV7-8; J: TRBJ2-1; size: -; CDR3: CASSLLGRAGNEQFF
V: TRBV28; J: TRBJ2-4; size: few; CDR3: CASSLSSGFLAKNIQYF
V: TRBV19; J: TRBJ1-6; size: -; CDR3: CASSPYRGSASPLHF
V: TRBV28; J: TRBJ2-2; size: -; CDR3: CASSRGGLNTGELFF
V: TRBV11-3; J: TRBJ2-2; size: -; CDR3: CASSPRWAGVTGELFF
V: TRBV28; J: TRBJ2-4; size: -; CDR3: CASSLGSKNIQYF
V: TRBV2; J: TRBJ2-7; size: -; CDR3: CASSGTSGIYEQYF
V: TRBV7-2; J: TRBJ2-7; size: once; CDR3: CASSPQSPYEQYF
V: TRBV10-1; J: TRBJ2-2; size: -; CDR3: CASRATGNGELFF
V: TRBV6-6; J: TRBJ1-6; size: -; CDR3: CASSSDSNNSPLHF
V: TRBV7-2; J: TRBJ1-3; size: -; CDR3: CASSWTGQNSGNTIYF